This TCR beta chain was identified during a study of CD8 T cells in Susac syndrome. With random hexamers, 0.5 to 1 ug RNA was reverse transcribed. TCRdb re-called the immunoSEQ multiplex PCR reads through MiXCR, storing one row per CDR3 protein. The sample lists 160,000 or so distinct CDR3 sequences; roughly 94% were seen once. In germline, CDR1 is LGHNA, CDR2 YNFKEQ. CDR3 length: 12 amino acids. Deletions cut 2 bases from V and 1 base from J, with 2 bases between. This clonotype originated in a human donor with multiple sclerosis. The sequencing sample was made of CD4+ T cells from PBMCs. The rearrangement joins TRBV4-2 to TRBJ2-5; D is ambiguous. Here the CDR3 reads CASSQSQETQYF. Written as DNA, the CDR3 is TGTGCCAGCAGCCAAAGCCAAGAGACCCAGTACTTC.